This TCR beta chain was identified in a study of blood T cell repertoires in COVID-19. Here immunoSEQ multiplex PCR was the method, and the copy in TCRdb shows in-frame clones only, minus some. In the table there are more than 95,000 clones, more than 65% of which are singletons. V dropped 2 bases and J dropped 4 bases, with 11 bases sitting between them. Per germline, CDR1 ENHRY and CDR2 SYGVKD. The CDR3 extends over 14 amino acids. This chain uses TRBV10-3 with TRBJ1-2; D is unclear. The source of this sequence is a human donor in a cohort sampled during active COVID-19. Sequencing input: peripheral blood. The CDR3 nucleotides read TGTGCCATCAGTGAGACGAGCGATGCCTATGGCTACACCTTC. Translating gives CAISETSDAYGYTF.